The T cell receptor (beta chain) described here comes from a study of a mutant IDH1 vaccine in newly diagnosed glioma (dated by TCRdb to about 2021). For the study in its entirety: Vaccination was initiated 4-6 weeks after radiotherapy alone, or concurrently with temozolomide cycles in the chemotherapy-containing groups. Of the roughly 30 treated patients, 62.5% were male and around 40% were female, and a mean age of around 40 years was recorded. Prior to enrollment, standard therapy consisting of radiotherapy alone, temozolomide alone, or radiochemotherapy with temozolomide had been administered to patients, with the combination being received by most patients. The week-35 safety follow-up took place at visit V12, and the week-47 end of study took place at visit V13. Six visits were used for peripheral blood collection: V03 (baseline), V05, V07, V10, V12 and V13. Longitudinal TCRB deep sequencing was performed for 20 to 25 treated patients wherever samples were available for exploratory analyses. General findings and caveats noted by the study authors: According to the authors, sample limitations meant that analyses of patient blood samples could not be reproduced. PBMC samples for TCRB deep sequencing were selected based on availability. Immune responses induced by the vaccine were seen in about 93% of patients across multiple MHC alleles. Pseudoprogression appeared unrelated to alterations in the top peripheral T cell clonotypes detected by TCRB sequencing.

The time point label corresponds to: week 35, safety follow-up. Each vaccine dose was 300 ug of a 20-mer mutant IDH1 peptide in Montanide, given subcutaneously with topical imiquimod. Across visits V03 through V10, patients got a total of eight vaccinations, given in weeks 1, 3, 5, 7, 11, 15, 19 and 23. Donors had newly diagnosed WHO grade 3 or 4 IDH1-mutant astrocytomas with loss of nuclear ATRX. The samples were drawn from NOA16, a multicentre, single-arm, open-label phase I trial in Germany that tested a mutant IDH1 peptide vaccine in humans for the first time. Genomic DNA for TCRB sequencing was isolated from EDTA blood with the DNeasy Blood and Tissue Kit. This clone was seen a single time. Its antigen target is currently unknown. No quality values exist for individual bases; no much larger clone is one base distant. To prepare the library, the immunoSEQ multiplex PCR assay was applied. Following the manufacturer's protocol, the hsTCRB Kit was used to amplify rearranged TCR beta chain sequences. TCRB libraries were sequenced on an Illumina MiSeq. The study's processing was this. Demultiplexing, trimming and gene mapping were performed with the kit vendor's proprietary platform. In its TCRdb copy, this immuneACCESS table keeps in-frame sequences only and misses some clones. Where compared with another copy, unresolved V genes explain less than half of these, and the others have no known cause. The V and J calls and clone size were taken over from that table, and D and trimming were inferred from the DNA. In this sample the table shows about 48,000 clones, more than 60% of which occur a single time. The ten largest clones represent 5.5% to 8.5% of the sample.

CDR1 and CDR2 (SGHRS, YFSETQ) derive from the germline V gene. From cysteine to phenylalanine, the CDR3 is 12 amino acids long. The sequence is cut down to CDR3 DNA, 36 bases in frame from base 1. Trimming costs V 1 base and J 4 bases, and their ends lie 5 bases apart. The receptor was derived from a man in his forties with glioma. The sequence joins TRBV5-1 to TRBJ2-5, with the D gene too uncertain to name. The starting material was PBMCs, obtained from a glioma patient whose treatment included an IDH1 peptide vaccine. Read as DNA, the sequence is TGCGCCAGCAGCTTGAACTCAGAGACCCAGTACTTC. Its translation reads: CASSLNSETQYF. Outside the CDR3, residues come from the reference TRBV5-1 and TRBJ2-5 proteins, so the full variable domain is: KAGVTQTPRYLIKTRGQQVTLSCSPISGHRSVSWYQQTPGQGLQFLFEYFSETQRNKGNFPGRFSGRQFSNSRSEMNVSTLELGDSALYLCASSLNSETQYFGPGTRLLVL.